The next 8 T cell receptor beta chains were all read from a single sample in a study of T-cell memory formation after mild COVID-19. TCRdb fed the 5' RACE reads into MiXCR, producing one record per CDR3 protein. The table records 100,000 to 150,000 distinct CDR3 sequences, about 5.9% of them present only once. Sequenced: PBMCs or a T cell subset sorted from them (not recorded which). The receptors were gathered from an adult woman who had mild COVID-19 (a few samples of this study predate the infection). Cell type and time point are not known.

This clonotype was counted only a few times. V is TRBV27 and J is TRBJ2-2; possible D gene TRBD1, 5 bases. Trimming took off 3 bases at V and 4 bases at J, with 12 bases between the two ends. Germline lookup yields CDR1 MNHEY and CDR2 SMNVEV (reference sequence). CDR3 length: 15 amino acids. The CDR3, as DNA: TGTGCCAGCAGTTTCGGCAGGGTCCTCACCGGGGAGCTGTTTTTT. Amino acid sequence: CASSFGRVLTGELFF.

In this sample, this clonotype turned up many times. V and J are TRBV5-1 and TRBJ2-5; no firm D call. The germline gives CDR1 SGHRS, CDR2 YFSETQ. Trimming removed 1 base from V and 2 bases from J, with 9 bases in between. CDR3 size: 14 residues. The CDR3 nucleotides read TGCGCCAGCAGCTTGAGATCGTTACAAGAGACCCAGTACTTC. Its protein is CASSLRSLQETQYF.

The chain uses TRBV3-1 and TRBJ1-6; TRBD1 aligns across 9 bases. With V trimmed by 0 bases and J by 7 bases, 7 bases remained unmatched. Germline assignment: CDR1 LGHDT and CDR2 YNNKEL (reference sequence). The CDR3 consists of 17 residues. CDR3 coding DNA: TGTGCCAGCAGCCAAGATCTTGCCGGGACAGGGAATTCACCCCTCCACTTT. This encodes CASSQDLAGTGNSPLHF. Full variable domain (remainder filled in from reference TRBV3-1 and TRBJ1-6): DTAVSQTPKYLVTQMGNDKSIKCEQNLGHDTMYWYKQDSKKFLKIMFSYNNKELIINETVPNRFSPKSPDKAHLNLHINSLELGDSAVYFCASSQDLAGTGNSPLHFGNGTRLTVT.

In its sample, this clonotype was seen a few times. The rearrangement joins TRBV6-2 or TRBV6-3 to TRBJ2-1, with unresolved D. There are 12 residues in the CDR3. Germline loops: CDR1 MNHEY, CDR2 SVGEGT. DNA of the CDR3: TGTGAGTCCCGCAGTGGTGGCAATGAGCAGTTCTTC. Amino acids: CESRSGGNEQFF.

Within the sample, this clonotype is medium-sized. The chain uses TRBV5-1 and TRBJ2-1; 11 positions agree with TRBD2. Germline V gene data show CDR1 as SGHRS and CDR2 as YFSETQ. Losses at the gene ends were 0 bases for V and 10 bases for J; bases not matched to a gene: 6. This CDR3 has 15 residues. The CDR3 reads CASSLDLAGGREQFF. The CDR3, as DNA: TGCGCCAGCAGCTTGGATCTAGCGGGAGGTCGGGAGCAGTTCTTC.

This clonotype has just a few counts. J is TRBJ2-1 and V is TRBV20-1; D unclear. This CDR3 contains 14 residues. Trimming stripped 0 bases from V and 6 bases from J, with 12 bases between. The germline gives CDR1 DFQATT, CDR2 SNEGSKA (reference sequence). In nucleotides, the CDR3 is TGCAGTGCTAGAGATCTAGGCAGCTCCAATGAGCAGTTCTTC. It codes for CSARDLGSSNEQFF.

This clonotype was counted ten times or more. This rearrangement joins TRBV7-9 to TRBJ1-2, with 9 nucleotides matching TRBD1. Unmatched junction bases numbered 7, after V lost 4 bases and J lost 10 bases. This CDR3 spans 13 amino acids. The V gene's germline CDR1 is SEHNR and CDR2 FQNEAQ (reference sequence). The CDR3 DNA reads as TGTGCCAGCAGCTCGACGGGACAGGGAACCTACACCTTC. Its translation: CASSSTGQGTYTF.

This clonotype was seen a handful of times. This CDR3 reads CASSNRGNQPQHF. Written as DNA, the CDR3 is TGTGCCAGTAGTAACCGAGGGAATCAGCCCCAGCATTTT. The chain couples TRBV19 to TRBJ1-5; D remains ambiguous. Germline lookup yields CDR1 LNHDA and CDR2 SQIVND (reference sequence). The length of the CDR3 is 13 residues. Trimming took 4 bases from V and 4 from J, leaving 8 bases between them.